This T cell receptor beta chain emerged from a study of Ad26.COV2.S vaccination and SARS-CoV-2 variants. Study results and limitations: Vaccine recipients and placebo recipients showed similar non-spike TCR breadth. In TCR breadth and depth analyses, total T cell responses may have been underestimated. Vaccinees showed greater spike-specific TCR breadth than placebo recipients. CD8+ and CD4+ T cells specific for spike reportedly responded with substantial breadth after vaccination.

Trimming left V 4 bases short and J 4 bases short, with 14 bases between. Germline V gene sequence: CDR1 MNHEY, CDR2 SVGEGT. The CDR3 covers 15 residues. The data were produced by immunoSEQ multiplex PCR, yet TCRdb's version contains in-frame clones alone and is incomplete. The sample shows about 350,000 clones, 92% of them seen only once. As for this clone: The antigen is unknown.

This clonotype was sampled from a human donor who had recovered from COVID-19. The chain uses TRBV6-2 or TRBV6-3 and TRBJ1-5; tentatively, D is TRBD1 (5 bases). The specimen comprised peripheral blood, sampled after recovery from COVID-19. The CDR3 DNA is TGTGCCAGCAGTTCCCTCGACAGCACTAATCAGCCCCAGCATTTT. Protein: CASSSLDSTNQPQHF.